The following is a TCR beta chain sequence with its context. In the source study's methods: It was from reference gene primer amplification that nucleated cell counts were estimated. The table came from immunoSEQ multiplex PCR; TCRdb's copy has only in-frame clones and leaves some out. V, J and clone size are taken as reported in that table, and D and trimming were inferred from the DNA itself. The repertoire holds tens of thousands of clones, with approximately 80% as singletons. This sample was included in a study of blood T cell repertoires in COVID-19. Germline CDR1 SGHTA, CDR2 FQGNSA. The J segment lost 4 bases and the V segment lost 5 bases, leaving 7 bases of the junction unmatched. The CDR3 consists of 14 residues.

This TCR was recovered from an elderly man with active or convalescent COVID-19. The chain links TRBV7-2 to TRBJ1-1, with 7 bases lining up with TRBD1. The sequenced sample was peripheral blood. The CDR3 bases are TGTGCCAGCAGCGCACAGGGGTCTGGCACTGAAGCTTTCTTT. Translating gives CASSAQGSGTEAFF.